The T cell receptor (beta chain) described here comes from a study of T cells in Graves' hyperthyroidism and ophthalmopathy. At least ten counts were recorded for this clonotype. Its antigen is currently unknown. The CDR3 runs to 15 residues. V dropped 4 bases and J dropped 7; count of bases not matched to a gene: 9. Germline V gene data show CDR1 as MNHEY and CDR2 as SVGEGT. The study, taken as a whole, reports: Blood samples included most of the expanded thyroid clonotypes exceeding 0.001. Progression to ophthalmopathy was predicted a median of 6.5 months early.

Researchers barred patients who had uncontrolled infection, other autoimmune disease, pregnancy or lactation. RNA transcripts yielded amplified TCR beta CDR3 regions. TCR CDR3 regions were first amplified by RT-PCR with HTBI primers. One entry per CDR3 protein results from TCRdb running MiXCR on the multiplex PCR reads. This sample has roughly 500,000 distinct CDR3 sequences, with over 11% found just once. The specimen was blood. The rearrangement joins TRBV6-2 or TRBV6-3 to TRBJ2-1; 8 positions match TRBD2. This TCR was recovered from a woman younger than 45 with Graves' hyperthyroidism that later progressed to Graves' ophthalmopathy. DNA for the CDR3: TGTGCCAGCAGTTCGGTAGCGGGATTTACAAATGAGCAGTTCTTC. This translates into CASSSVAGFTNEQFF.